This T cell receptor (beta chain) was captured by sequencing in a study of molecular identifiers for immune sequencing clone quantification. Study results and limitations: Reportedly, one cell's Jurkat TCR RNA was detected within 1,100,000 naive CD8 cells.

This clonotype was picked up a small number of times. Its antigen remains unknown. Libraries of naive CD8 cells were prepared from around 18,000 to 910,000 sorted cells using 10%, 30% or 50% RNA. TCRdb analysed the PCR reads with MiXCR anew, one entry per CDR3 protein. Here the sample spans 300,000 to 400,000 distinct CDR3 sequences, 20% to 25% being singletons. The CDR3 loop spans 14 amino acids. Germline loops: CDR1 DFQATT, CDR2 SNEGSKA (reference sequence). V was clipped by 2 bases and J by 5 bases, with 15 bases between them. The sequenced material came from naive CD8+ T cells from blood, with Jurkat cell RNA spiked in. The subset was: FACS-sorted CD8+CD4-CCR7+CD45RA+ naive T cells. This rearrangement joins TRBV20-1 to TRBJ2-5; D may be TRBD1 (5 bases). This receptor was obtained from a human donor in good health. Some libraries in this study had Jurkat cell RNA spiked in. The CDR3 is CSARPGQGLETQYF. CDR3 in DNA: TGCAGTGCTAGACCGGGCCAGGGATTGGAGACCCAGTACTTC.